This TCR beta chain derives from a study of blood T cell repertoires in COVID-19. Background on the study: Sites in the United States, Italy and Spain provided acute and convalescent COVID-19 samples. Sample material is recorded as cDNA or gDNA derived from T cells, B-cell-depleted T cells, or PBMCs.

Per the study methods: Quantification of nucleated cells was approximated via reference gene primer amplification. The assay was immunoSEQ multiplex PCR, and TCRdb's table has in-frame clones only and misses some. That table furnishes V, J and clone size, whereas the DNA furnished D and trimming. The sample lists about 170,000 clones, 70% to 90% seen once, with 5.5% to 8.5% in the top ten. The germline V gene has CDR1 SGHTA and CDR2 FQGNSA. Trimming removed 1 base from V and 4 bases from J; junction bases left unmatched: 8. The CDR3 runs 16 residues. The chain couples TRBV7-2 to TRBJ1-1, with 8 bases that match TRBD1. Material: peripheral blood. The clonotype was recovered from a woman of 80 years or more in a cohort sampled during active or convalescent COVID-19. The CDR3 sequence is CASSLGLGQGGTEAFF. CDR3 in DNA: TGTGCCAGCAGCTTAGGTCTCGGACAGGGAGGCACTGAAGCTTTCTTT.